This passage covers 12 T cell receptor beta chains from one sample sequenced in a study of blood T cell repertoires in COVID-19 (dated by TCRdb to 2019 to 2021). Library creation used the immunoSEQ multiplex PCR assay. The immuneACCESS repertoire file appears here via TCRdb, limited to in-frame rearrangements. These files lack a portion of the clones; in checked studies, under half of the deficit traces to unresolved V genes, and the cause of the others is not known. In this sample the table shows 150,000 to 200,000 clones, approximately 91% of which occur a single time. Together, the top ten hold around 2.3% of the sample. Sequenced sample: peripheral blood. Every receptor here comes from a man in his 70s with active or convalescent COVID-19.

This clone came up once. The rearrangement links TRBV6-1 to TRBJ1-2; no clear D gene. The CDR3 extends over 12 amino acids. The ends were cut back, 3 bases at V and 3 bases at J, with 5 bases in the middle. Per germline, CDR1 MNHNS and CDR2 SASEGT. CDR3 in DNA: TGTGCCAGCAGTGACAGTCACTATGGCTACACCTTC. Translation: CASSDSHYGYTF.

The chain links TRBV6-2 or TRBV6-3 to TRBJ2-7; 10 bases match TRBD2. There are 12 residues in the CDR3. V shed 6 bases and J 7 bases; nucleotides not matched to a gene: 3. Germline CDR1 and CDR2: MNHEY and SVGEGT. CDR3 region: CASSEGLAEQYF. CDR3 nucleotide sequence: TGTGCCAGCAGCGAGGGACTAGCGGAGCAGTACTTC.

V and J are TRBV24-1 and TRBJ2-1; D is perhaps TRBD1 (5 bases). V lost 4 bases to trimming and J lost 0 bases, with 12 bases between them. CDR1 KGHDR and CDR2 SFDVKD come from the germline V gene. This CDR3 is built from 16 residues. CDR3 amino acids: CATSDPDTRSYNEQFF. Here the CDR3 DNA reads TGTGCCACCAGTGACCCGGACACCCGCTCCTACAATGAGCAGTTCTTC.

The chain has TRBV6-5 and TRBJ2-7; D remains ambiguous. Germline values: CDR1 MNHEY, CDR2 SVGAGI. V shed 11 bases and J shed 0 bases, with 14 bases lying between them. The CDR3 sequence is 13 residues long. CDR3 coding DNA: TGTGCCTCATCGGCTGGCGGCTCCTACGAGCAGTACTTC. It encodes CASSAGGSYEQYF.

This clone was found a few times. The V call is TRBV24-1, the J call TRBJ2-1; 12 positions agree with TRBD2. Unmatched junction bases numbered 6, after V lost 4 bases and J lost 6 bases. The CDR3 covers 16 residues. CDR1 and CDR2 from the germline V gene are KGHDR and SFDVKD. The CDR3 here is CATSDRLAGGPNEQFF. CDR3 DNA sequence: TGTGCCACCAGTGACCGCCTAGCGGGAGGGCCCAATGAGCAGTTCTTC.

The rearrangement uses TRBV10-3 and TRBJ2-3, with D unresolved. Trimming took off 4 bases at V and 7 bases at J, with 9 bases between the two ends. The CDR3 totals 12 residues. Per the germline V gene, CDR1 is ENHRY and CDR2 is SYGVKD. The CDR3 DNA follows: TGTGCCATCAGTGGGGCCACGAATACGCAGTATTTT. Protein product: CAISGATNTQYF.

The gene calls are TRBV28 and TRBJ1-2; 7 bases agree with TRBD1. CDR1 is MDHEN, CDR2 SYDVKM, per germline. V was clipped by 2 bases and J by 4 bases; unmatched bases: 7. This CDR3 contains 15 residues. The CDR3 sequence is CASSLRWDRSYGYTF. The CDR3 DNA sequence: TGTGCCAGCAGTTTAAGGTGGGACAGAAGCTATGGCTACACCTTC.

The chain carries TRBV28 and TRBJ1-5; D not certain. Trimming left V 9 bases short and J 0 bases short, with 15 bases between. CDR1 and CDR2 (germline): MDHEN, SYDVKM. This CDR3 has 15 residues. CDR3 amino acids: CASQWFQNSNQPQHF. The DNA of the CDR3 is TGTGCCAGTCAGTGGTTCCAGAATAGCAATCAGCCCCAGCATTTT.

The chain recombines TRBV30 with TRBJ2-2; possible D gene TRBD1, 6 bases. Trimming took 5 bases from V and 1 from J, leaving 14 bases between them. CDR3 length: 15 residues. Per the germline V gene, CDR1 is GTSNPN and CDR2 is SVGIG (reference sequence). CDR3 in DNA: TGTGCCTGGGGTAGAGAGGGGGTGAACACCGGGGAGCTGTTTTTT. Translating gives CAWGREGVNTGELFF.

The rearrangement uses TRBV7-9 and TRBJ2-7, with 9 bases fitting TRBD1. CDR3 length: 14 amino acids. V dropped 5 bases and J dropped 1; count of bases not matched to a gene: 3. Germline-derived CDR1 and CDR2 are SEHNR and FQNEAQ (reference sequence). The CDR3 sequence: CASSRTGVSYEQYF. The CDR3 DNA reads as TGTGCCAGCAGCCGGACAGGGGTGTCCTACGAGCAGTACTTC.

This chain joins TRBV27 and TRBJ2-1; D possibly corresponds to TRBD2 (6 bases). Germline loops: CDR1 MNHEY, CDR2 SMNVEV (reference sequence). CDR3 length: 15 amino acids. The V and J ends lost 4 bases and 8 bases respectively, with 18 bases between them. DNA of the CDR3: TGTGCCAGCAGTTACCGACGGGGGTCTTTGGATGAGCAGTTCTTC. Residues: CASSYRRGSLDEQFF.

The rearrangement joins TRBV7-2 to TRBJ1-2; TRBD1 agrees at 8 bases. Germline values: CDR1 SGHTA, CDR2 FQGNSA. V dropped 1 base and J dropped 7; count of bases not matched to a gene: 8. The CDR3 loop spans 15 amino acids. The DNA for the CDR3 is TGTGCCAGCAGCTTAGAGGCAGGGGGCTGGGGTGGCTACACCTTC. Encoded protein: CASSLEAGGWGGYTF.